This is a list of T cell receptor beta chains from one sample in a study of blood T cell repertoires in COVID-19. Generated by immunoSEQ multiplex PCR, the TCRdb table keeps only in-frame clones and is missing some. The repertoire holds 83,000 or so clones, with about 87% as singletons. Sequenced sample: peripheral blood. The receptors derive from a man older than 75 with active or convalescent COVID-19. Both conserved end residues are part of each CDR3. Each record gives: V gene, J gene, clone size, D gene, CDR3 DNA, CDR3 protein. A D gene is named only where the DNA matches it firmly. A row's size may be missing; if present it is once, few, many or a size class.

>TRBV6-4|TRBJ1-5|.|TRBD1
TGTGCCAGCAGTGACTCCGGACAGGGGCCGATAGCTTGCAATCAGCCCCAGCATTTT
CASSDSGQGPIACNQPQHF
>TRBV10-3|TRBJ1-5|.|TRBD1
TGTGCCATCAGTGAGCTAACAGGGACAGGTCAGCCCCAGCATTTT
CAISELTGTGQPQHF
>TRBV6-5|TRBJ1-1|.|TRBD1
TGTGCCAGCAGTTACTACGGGACAGACACTGAAGCTTTCTTT
CASSYYGTDTEAFF
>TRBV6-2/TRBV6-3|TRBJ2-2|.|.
TGTGCCAGCAGCCCCTACGCCCGTACCGGGGAGCTGTTTTTT
CASSPYARTGELFF
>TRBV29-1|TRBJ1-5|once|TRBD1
TGCAGCGTTGGCGGACAGGCGACCAATCAGCCCCAGCATTTT
CSVGGQATNQPQHF
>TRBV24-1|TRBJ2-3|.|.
TGTGCCACCAGTGATTCGACAGGAGTCACAGATACGCAGTATTTT
CATSDSTGVTDTQYF
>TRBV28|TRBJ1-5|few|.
TGTGCCAGCAGTTTATACGGGGGGGGTCGTCAGCCCCAGCATTTT
CASSLYGGGRQPQHF
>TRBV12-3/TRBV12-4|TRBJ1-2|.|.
TGTTGCAGTCGGCAGGCCTTAGGCTATGGCTACACCTTC
CCSRQALGYGYTF
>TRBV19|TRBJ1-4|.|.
TGTGCCAGTAGTCCTAGGACAGCAAGTAATGAAAAACTGTTTTTT
CASSPRTASNEKLFF
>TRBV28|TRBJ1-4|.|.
TGTGCCAGCCGGACTATTCTCAGGAATGAAAAACTGTTTTTT
CASRTILRNEKLFF
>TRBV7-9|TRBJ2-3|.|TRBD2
TGTGCCAGCAGCCCCGGGAGGGATACGCAGTATTTT
CASSPGRDTQYF
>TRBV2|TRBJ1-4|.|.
TGTGCCAGCAGAGCGACGGTAAGAGGAGAAAAACTGTTTTTT
CASRATVRGEKLFF
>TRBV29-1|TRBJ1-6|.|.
TGCAGCGTTATGTTAAGCGGGGGTTCACCCCTCCACTTT
CSVMLSGGSPLHF
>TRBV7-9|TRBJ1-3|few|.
TGTGCCAGCAGCCTCGTGAGGGGAAACACCATATATTTT
CASSLVRGNTIYF
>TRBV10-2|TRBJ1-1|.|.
TGCGCCAGCAGTCAGAGGTTGAGGGAAACGAACACTGAAGCTTTCTTT
CASSQRLRETNTEAFF
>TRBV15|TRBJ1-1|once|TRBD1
TGTGCCACCAGCAGGGACAGGCACAAGGCTGAAGCTTTCTTT
CATSRDRHKAEAFF
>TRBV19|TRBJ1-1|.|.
TGTGCCAGTATATTCGTCGGAACCCCCGGAGGCACTGAAGCTTTCTTT
CASIFVGTPGGTEAFF
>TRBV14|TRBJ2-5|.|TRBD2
TGTGCCAGCAGCCAAGTCCTAGCGGGAGTCTCGGCCCAAGAGACCCAGTACTTC
CASSQVLAGVSAQETQYF
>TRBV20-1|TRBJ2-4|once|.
TGCAGTGCTAGTCAGGGTATAGTGGCGGCCAAAAACATTCAGTACTTC
CSASQGIVAAKNIQYF
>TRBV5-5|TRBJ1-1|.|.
TGTGCCAGCAGCCTCGGACAGTTTAACACTGAAGCTTTCTTT
CASSLGQFNTEAFF
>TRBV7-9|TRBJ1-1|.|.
TGTGCCAGCAGCCTCAGGGAACTGGACACTGAAGCTTTCTTT
CASSLRELDTEAFF
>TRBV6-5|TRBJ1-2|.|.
TGTGCCAGCAGTTACTCTACGCAGTATGGCTACACCTTC
CASSYSTQYGYTF
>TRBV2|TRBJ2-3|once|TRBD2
TGTGCCAGCAGCGCACTAGCGGGTCAGGCAGATACGCAGTATTTT
CASSALAGQADTQYF
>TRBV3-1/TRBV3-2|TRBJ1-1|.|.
TGTGCCAGCAGCCAAACACCTTGGGGAGTGAACACTGAAGCTTTCTTT
CASSQTPWGVNTEAFF
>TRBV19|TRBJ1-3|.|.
TGTGCCAGTAGTATACTCCTCAGAGCGTCCTCTGGAAACACCATATATTTT
CASSILLRASSGNTIYF
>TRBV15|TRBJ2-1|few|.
TGTGCCACCAGCAGAGATCTCGGGAACAAAAATGAGCAGTTCTTC
CATSRDLGNKNEQFF
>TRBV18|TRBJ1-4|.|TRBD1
TGTGCCAGCTCACCGCGACAGGGCACTAATGAAAAACTGTTTTTT
CASSPRQGTNEKLFF
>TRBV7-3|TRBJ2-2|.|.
TGTGCCAGCAGCTTACAATTGAACACCGGGGAGCTGTTTTTT
CASSLQLNTGELFF
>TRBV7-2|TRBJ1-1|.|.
TGTGCCAGCAGCCTCGACAGGTACACTGAAGCTTTCTTT
CASSLDRYTEAFF